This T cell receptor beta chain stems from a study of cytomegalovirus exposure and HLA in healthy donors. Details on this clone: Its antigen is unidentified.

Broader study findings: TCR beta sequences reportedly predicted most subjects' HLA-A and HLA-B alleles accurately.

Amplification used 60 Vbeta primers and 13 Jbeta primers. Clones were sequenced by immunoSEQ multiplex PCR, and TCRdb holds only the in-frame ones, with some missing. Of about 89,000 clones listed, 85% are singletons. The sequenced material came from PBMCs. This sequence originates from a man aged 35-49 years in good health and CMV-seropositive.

CDR3 coding DNA: TGTGCCAGCAGTTTATCAACCTCGGCAGGGCCTCAGCCCCAGCATTTT. It yields the protein CASSLSTSAGPQPQHF. The chain employs TRBV27 and TRBJ1-5; weak D call: TRBD1 (5 bases). The CDR3 totals 16 residues. CDR1 is MNHEY, CDR2 SMNVEV, per germline (reference sequence). With 0 bases removed from V and 6 bases from J, the gap between germline ends came to 15 bases.